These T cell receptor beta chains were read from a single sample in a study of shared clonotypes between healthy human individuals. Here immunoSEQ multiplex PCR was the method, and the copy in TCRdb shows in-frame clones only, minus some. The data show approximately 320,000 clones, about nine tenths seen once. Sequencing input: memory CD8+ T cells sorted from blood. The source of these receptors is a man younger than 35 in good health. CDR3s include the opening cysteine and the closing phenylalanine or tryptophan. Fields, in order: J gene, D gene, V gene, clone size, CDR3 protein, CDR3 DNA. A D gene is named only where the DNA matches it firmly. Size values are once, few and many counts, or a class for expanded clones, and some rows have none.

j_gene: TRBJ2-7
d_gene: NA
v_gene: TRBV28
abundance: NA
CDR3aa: CASSFASGTYEQYF
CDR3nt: TGTGCCAGCAGTTTTGCCAGCGGTACCTACGAGCAGTACTTC

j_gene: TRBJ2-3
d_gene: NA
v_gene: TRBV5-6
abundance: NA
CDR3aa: CASSGIDDTDTQYF
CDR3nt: TGTGCCAGCAGCGGTATAGACGACACAGATACGCAGTATTTT

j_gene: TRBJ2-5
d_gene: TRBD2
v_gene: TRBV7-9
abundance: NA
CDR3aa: CASSPAGGRWETQYF
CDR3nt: TGTGCCAGCAGCCCCGCGGGGGGCCGTTGGGAGACCCAGTACTTC

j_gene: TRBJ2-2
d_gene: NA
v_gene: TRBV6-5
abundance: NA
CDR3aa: CASSYNQANTGELFF
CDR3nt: TGTGCCAGCAGTTACAATCAGGCGAACACCGGGGAGCTGTTTTTT

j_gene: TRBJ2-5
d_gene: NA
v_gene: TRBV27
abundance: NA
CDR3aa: CASSLLGQETQYF
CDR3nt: TGTGCCAGCAGTTTATTAGGCCAAGAGACCCAGTACTTC

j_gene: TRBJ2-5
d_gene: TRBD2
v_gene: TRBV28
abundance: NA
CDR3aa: CASSLQGLAETQYF
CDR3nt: TGTGCCAGCAGTCTCCAGGGACTAGCTGAGACCCAGTACTTC

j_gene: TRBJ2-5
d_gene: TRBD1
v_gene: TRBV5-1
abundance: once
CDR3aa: CASSLVGRGLGETQYF
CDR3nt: TGCGCCAGCAGCTTGGTGGGAAGGGGGCTAGGGGAGACCCAGTACTTC

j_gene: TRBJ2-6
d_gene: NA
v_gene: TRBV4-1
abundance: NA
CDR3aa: CASSQDLSGGANVLTF
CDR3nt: TGCGCCAGCAGCCAAGATCTCTCCGGGGGGGCCAACGTCCTGACTTTC

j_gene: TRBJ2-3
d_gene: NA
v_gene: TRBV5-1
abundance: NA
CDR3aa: CASSSGQKGTDTQYF
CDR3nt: TGCGCCAGCAGCTCCGGACAGAAAGGGACAGATACGCAGTATTTT

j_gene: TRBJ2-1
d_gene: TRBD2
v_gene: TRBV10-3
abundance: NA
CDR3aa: CAISPSGSSDEQFF
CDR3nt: TGTGCCATCAGTCCTAGCGGGTCCAGCGATGAGCAGTTCTTC

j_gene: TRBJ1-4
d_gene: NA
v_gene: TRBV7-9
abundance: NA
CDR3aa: CASGRGNEKLFF
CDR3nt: TGTGCCAGCGGTAGGGGGAATGAAAAACTGTTTTTT

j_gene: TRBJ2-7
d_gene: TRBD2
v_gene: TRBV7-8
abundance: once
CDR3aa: CASSLVRFSGGYEQYF
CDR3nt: TGTGCCAGCAGCTTAGTCCGTTTTAGCGGGGGGTACGAGCAGTACTTC

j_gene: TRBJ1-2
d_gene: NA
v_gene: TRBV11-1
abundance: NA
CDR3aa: CASSPQDSNYGYTF
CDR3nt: TGTGCCAGCAGCCCCCAGGACAGCAACTATGGCTACACCTTC

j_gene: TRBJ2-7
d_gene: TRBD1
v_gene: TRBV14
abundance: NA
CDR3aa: CASSQVFRRDSYEQYF
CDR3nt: TGTGCCAGCAGCCAAGTGTTTCGCCGGGACAGCTACGAGCAGTACTTC

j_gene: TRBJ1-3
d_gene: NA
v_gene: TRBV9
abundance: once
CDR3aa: CASSGGTYGNTIYF
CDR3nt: TGTGCCAGCAGCGGGGGGACTTACGGAAACACCATATATTTT

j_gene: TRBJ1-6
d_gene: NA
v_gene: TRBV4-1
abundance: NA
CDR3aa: CASSQVQGEGSPLHF
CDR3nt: TGCGCCAGCAGCCAAGTACAGGGCGAAGGTTCACCCCTCCACTTT

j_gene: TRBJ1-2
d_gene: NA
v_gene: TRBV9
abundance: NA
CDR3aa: CASSVGQSNYGYTF
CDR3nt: TGTGCCAGCAGCGTAGGGCAGTCTAACTATGGCTACACCTTC

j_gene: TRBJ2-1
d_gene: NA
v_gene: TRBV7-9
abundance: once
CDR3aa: CASSLRPLTHNEQFF
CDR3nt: TGTGCCAGCAGCTTAAGGCCACTAACCCACAATGAGCAGTTCTTC

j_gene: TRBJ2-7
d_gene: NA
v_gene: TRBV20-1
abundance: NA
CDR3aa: CSAGAPNEQYF
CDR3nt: TGCAGTGCTGGCGCCCCGAACGAGCAGTACTTC

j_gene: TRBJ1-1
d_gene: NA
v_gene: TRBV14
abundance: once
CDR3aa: CASSQELAWGNTEAFF
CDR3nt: TGTGCCAGCAGCCAAGAACTGGCTTGGGGGAACACTGAAGCTTTCTTT

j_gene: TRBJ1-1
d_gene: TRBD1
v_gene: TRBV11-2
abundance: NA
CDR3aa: CASSWDRGTEAFF
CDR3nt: TGTGCCAGCAGCTGGGACAGGGGAACTGAAGCTTTCTTT

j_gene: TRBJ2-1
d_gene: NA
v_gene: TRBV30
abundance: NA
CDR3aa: CAWSVQGRGVLNEQFF
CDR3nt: TGTGCCTGGAGTGTACAGGGCAGGGGGGTTTTAAATGAGCAGTTCTTC

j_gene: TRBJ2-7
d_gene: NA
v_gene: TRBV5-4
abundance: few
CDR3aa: CASSLAPKSGAGRKQYF
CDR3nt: TGTGCCAGCAGCTTGGCGCCTAAGTCGGGGGCTGGGCGGAAGCAGTACTTC

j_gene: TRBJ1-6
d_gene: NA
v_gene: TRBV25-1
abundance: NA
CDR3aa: CASSPAGVFHSPLHF
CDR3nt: TGTGCCAGCAGCCCGGCTGGGGTGTTTCATTCACCCCTCCACTTT

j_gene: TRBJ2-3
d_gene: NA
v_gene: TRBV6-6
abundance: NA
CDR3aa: CASSYGGNTDTQYF
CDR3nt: TGTGCCAGCAGTTACGGAGGGAACACAGATACGCAGTATTTT

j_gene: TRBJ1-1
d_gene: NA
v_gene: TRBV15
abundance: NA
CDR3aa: CATSASSGEAEAFF
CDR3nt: TGTGCCACCAGCGCTAGTTCGGGGGAGGCTGAAGCTTTCTTT

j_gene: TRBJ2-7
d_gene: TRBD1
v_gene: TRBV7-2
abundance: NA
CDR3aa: CASSSTGPLYEQYF
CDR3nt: TGTGCCAGCAGCTCGACAGGGCCCCTCTACGAGCAGTACTTC

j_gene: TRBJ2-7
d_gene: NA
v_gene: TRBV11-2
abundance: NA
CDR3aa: CASSLYLGLAHEQYF
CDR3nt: TGTGCCAGCAGCCTATACCTGGGGCTAGCCCACGAGCAGTACTTC

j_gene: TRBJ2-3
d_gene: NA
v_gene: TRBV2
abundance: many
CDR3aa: CASSEKEVYDTQYF
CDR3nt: TGTGCCAGCAGTGAGAAGGAAGTTTACGATACGCAGTATTTT

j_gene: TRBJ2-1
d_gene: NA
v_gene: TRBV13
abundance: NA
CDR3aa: CASSYVLYNEQFF
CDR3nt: TGTGCCAGCAGCTACGTACTCTACAATGAGCAGTTCTTC

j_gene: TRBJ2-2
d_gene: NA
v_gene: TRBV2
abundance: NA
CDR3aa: CASSETENTGELFF
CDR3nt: TGTGCCAGCAGCGAGACGGAGAACACCGGGGAGCTGTTTTTT

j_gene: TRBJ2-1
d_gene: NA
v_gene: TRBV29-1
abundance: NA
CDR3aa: CSVVNLGNEQFF
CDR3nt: TGCAGCGTTGTAAACTTAGGGAATGAGCAGTTCTTC

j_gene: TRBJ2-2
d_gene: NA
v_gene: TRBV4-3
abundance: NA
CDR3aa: CASSQVYVDTGELFF
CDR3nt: TGCGCCAGCAGCCAAGTTTATGTCGACACCGGGGAGCTGTTTTTT

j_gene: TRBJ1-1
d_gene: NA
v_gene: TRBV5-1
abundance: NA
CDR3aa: CASSPLPGVTNTEAFF
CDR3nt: TGCGCCAGCAGCCCCCTCCCTGGGGTGACGAACACTGAAGCTTTCTTT

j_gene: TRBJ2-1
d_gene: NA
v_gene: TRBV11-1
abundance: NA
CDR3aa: CASSPGAQGRPYNEQFF
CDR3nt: TGTGCCAGCAGCCCAGGGGCCCAGGGGAGGCCCTACAATGAGCAGTTCTTC

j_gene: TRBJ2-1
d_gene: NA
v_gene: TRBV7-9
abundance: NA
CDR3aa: CASSSKSRVGEQFF
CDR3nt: TGTGCCAGCAGCTCTAAGTCTAGGGTCGGGGAGCAGTTCTTC

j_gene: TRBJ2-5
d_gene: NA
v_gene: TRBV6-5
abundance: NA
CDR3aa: CASSLQLGGETQYF
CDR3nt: TGTGCCAGCAGTTTACAGCTAGGGGGGGAGACCCAGTACTTC

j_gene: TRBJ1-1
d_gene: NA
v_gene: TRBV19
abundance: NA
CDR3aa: CASSVEGVKTEAFF
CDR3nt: TGTGCCAGTAGTGTTGAGGGTGTTAAGACTGAAGCTTTCTTT

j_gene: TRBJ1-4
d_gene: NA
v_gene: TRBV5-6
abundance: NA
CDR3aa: CASSLLVANEKLFF
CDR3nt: TGTGCCAGCAGCTTGCTGGTAGCTAATGAAAAACTGTTTTTT

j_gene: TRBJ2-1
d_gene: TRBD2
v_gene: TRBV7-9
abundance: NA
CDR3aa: CASSIHKAGGPYNEQFF
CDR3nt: TGTGCCAGCAGCATTCACAAAGCGGGAGGACCATACAATGAGCAGTTCTTC

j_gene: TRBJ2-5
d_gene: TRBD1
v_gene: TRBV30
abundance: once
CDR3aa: CAWRPTGGAETQYF
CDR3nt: TGTGCCTGGAGGCCCACAGGGGGCGCCGAGACCCAGTACTTC

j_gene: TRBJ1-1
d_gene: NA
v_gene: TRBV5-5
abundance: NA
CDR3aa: CASSLSSFMNTEAFF
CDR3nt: TGTGCCAGCAGCTTGTCGTCGTTCATGAACACTGAAGCTTTCTTT

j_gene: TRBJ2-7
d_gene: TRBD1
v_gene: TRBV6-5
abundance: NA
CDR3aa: CASSYIQGFNEQYF
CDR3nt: TGTGCCAGCAGTTACATACAGGGGTTCAACGAGCAGTACTTC

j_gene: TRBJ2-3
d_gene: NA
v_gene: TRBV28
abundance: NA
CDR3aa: CASSSVYPTDTQYF
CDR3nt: TGTGCCAGCAGTTCGGTCTATCCCACAGATACGCAGTATTTT

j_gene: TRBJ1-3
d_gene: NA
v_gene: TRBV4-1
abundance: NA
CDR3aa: CASSHPEARLSGNTIYF
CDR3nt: TGCGCCAGCAGCCACCCCGAGGCCCGCTTATCTGGAAACACCATATATTTT